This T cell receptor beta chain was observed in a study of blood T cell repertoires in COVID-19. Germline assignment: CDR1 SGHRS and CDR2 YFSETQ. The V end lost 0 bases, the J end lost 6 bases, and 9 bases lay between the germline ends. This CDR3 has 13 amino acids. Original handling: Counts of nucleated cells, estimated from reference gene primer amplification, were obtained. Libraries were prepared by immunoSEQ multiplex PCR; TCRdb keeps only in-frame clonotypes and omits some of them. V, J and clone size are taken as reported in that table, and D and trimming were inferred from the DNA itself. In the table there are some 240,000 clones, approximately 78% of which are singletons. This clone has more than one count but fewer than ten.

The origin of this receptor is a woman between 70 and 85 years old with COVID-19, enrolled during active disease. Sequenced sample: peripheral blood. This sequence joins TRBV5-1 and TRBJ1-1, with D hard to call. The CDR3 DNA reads TGCGCCAGCAGCTTGGAGCGGGGAGCTGAAGCTTTCTTT. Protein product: CASSLERGAEAFF.